This TCR beta chain was identified in a study of shared clonotypes between healthy human individuals. Study-wide points: Sorted-subset sequencing was shown by rarefaction to be incomplete despite large depth. Clonotypes shared by all four sorted-subset donors had higher generation probabilities than non-shared clonotypes.

Note on this clone: Its antigen remains unknown.

At a deep level, the assay was run. Data came from immunoSEQ multiplex PCR; TCRdb stores just in-frame clones and leaves some out. This table has about 710,000 clones, just under 75% appearing once. There are 18 residues in the CDR3. The V and J ends lost 4 bases and 4 bases, in that order; junction bases with no gene match: 17. The germline V gene has CDR1 SGHVS and CDR2 FNYEAQ. Sequencing was performed on memory CD4+ T cells sorted from blood. The subset denotes: CD45RA-negative fraction. The chain combines TRBV7-6 with TRBJ1-2; 8 nucleotides line up with TRBD1. The source of this sequence is a woman aged 25 to 45 in good health. The CDR3 region has the DNA TGTGCCAGCAGCTCCAGCTTAATGGGAAGACAGGGGAGCTATGGCTACACCTTC. As protein: CASSSSLMGRQGSYGYTF.